This entry is about one T cell receptor (beta chain). No antigen is known for it. This CDR3 has 11 amino acids. The germline V gene has CDR1 DFQATT and CDR2 SNEGSKA (reference sequence). Each donor had 2.5 ml of blood drawn. The data belong to a study of monozygotic twins with inflammatory bowel disease. The template-switching step introduced UMIs that carried a 6-nucleotide sample barcode. TCRdb reanalyzed the 5' RACE reads and collapses them to one entry per CDR3 protein, without DNA. This listing includes 350,000 to 400,000 distinct CDR3 sequences. The study's findings and limits: Inverse Simpson values showed less TCRbeta diversity in IBD patients than in their healthy co-twins. Fewer clonotypes were shared with others by IBD patients than by healthy twins, especially with disease activity.

The sequence was obtained from a human donor with ulcerative colitis or Crohn's disease, or a healthy co-twin of an affected twin (not recorded which). Sequencing was performed on blood. V and J are TRBV20-1 and TRBJ2-1. CDR3 sequence reads: CSARGRHEQFF.